One T cell receptor (beta chain) is described in this entry. Its antigen is unidentified. The CDR3 loop spans 16 amino acids. Losses at the gene ends were 3 bases for V and 0 bases for J; bases not matched to a gene: 3. Germline CDR1 and CDR2: DFQATT and SNEGSKA (reference sequence). The data derive from a study of T cell responses to AZD1222 COVID-19 vaccine. About the research overall: Whether given at about 4 or about 12 weeks, second doses were pooled.

Assay used: immunoSEQ multiplex PCR; TCRdb lists only in-frame clones, some missing. The sample carries under 110,000 clones, about 90% recorded once. Points from the study as a whole: Close to half of spike-specific TCRs reportedly recognize unmutated variant regions. All repertoire sampling was performed exclusively after the peak T cell response. Baseline antibody screening turned up just a handful of seropositive AZD1222 recipients.

The sequence was obtained from an adult in good health. The chain is built from TRBV20-1 and TRBJ2-6; TRBD2 matches at 9 bases. The specimen was peripheral blood, collected on day 0 of AZD1222 vaccination. Written as DNA, the CDR3 is TGCAGTGCTAGTCCTAGCGGGGCCTCTGGGGCCAACGTCCTGACTTTC. Translating gives CSASPSGASGANVLTF.